This record looks at one T cell receptor (beta chain) sequence and its context. Original analysis: Amplification with reference gene primers provided the estimates of nucleated cell counts. Libraries were prepared by immunoSEQ multiplex PCR; TCRdb keeps only in-frame clonotypes and omits some of them. V and J calls and clone size are copied from that table; D and trimming were computed from the DNA. There are tens of thousands of clones in the sample; roughly 81% occur only once, and 4% to 5.5% lies in the top ten. V lost 6 bases and J lost 2; bases outside the gene matches: 1. This CDR3 region has 13 residues. CDR1 is SNHLY and CDR2 is FYNNEI in the germline V gene. This sample was included in a study of blood T cell repertoires in COVID-19.

Specimen: peripheral blood. This TCR came from an elderly man with COVID-19, enrolled during active disease. The V and J genes are TRBV2 and TRBJ1-3; 7 bases align to TRBD1. CDR3 DNA: TGTGCCAGCAGAGGGGGCGCTGGAAACACCATATATTTT. Translated, it gives CASRGGAGNTIYF. The entire variable domain, with the rest obtained from reference TRBV2 and TRBJ1-3, is as follows: EPEVTQTPSHQVTQMGQEVILRCVPISNHLYFYWYRQILGQKVEFLVSFYNNEISEKSEIFDDQFSVERPDGSNFTLKIRSTKLEDSAMYFCASRGGAGNTIYFGEGSWLTVV.